The 20 T cell receptor beta chains given below trace back to one sample, sequenced in a study of cytomegalovirus exposure and HLA in healthy donors (TCRdb year 2017). Receptor libraries were prepared by the immunoSEQ multiplex PCR assay. The multiplex PCR relied on a mix of 60 forward primers for TCR Vbeta segments and 13 reverse primers for TCR Jbeta segments. TCRdb took this table from immuneACCESS and kept in-frame rearrangements with V and J called. Such tables lack part of the clones; where checked against another copy, unresolved V genes explain under half of the gap, and the rest is unexplained. The sample table contains 150,000 to 200,000 clones; only one count was recorded for 62% of them. The top ten constitute 2.5% to 3% of the sample. Input material: PBMCs. These TCRs come from a middle-aged man in good health and CMV-seronegative.

The chain recombines TRBV7-2 with TRBJ2-1; TRBD2 matches 11 bases. Trimming at V came to 1 base and at J to 4 bases, leaving 3 bases not matched to a gene. The germline gives CDR1 SGHTA, CDR2 FQGNSA. This CDR3 has 16 amino acids. CDR3 sequence (DNA): TGTGCCAGCAGCTTAGAACTAGCGGGAGATTACAATGAGCAGTTCTTC. Protein: CASSLELAGDYNEQFF.

This chain connects TRBV30 to TRBJ1-1; a possible D gene is TRBD1 (6 bases). The CDR3 contains 13 residues. Germline values: CDR1 GTSNPN, CDR2 SVGIG (reference sequence). This CDR3 reads CVSTGTSNTEAFF. The CDR3 coding sequence is TGTGTCTCTACCGGGACATCGAACACTGAAGCTTTCTTT.

This chain joins TRBV28 and TRBJ1-4; 9 bases agree with TRBD1. J was trimmed by 5 bases and V by 6 bases; bases with no gene match: 10. The CDR3 has 16 residues. The germline gives CDR1 MDHEN, CDR2 SYDVKM. The CDR3 here is CASSLQQTGGNEKLFF. The CDR3 region has the DNA TGTGCCAGCAGCCTACAACAGACAGGGGGGAATGAAAAACTGTTTTTT.

This clone was found a few times. The chain links TRBV11-3 to TRBJ2-5; 14 nucleotides align to TRBD2. The J segment lost 5 bases and the V segment lost 5 bases, leaving 4 bases of the junction unmatched. The CDR3 contains 15 residues. Germline CDR1 reads SGHNT; CDR2 reads YENEEA. CDR3 amino acids: CASSKGLAGAETQYF. In DNA form, the CDR3 reads TGTGCCAGCAGCAAGGGACTAGCGGGAGCGGAGACCCAGTACTTC.

A word on this clone: Mismatch with germline at one junction end may stem from a read error. Other DNA sequences in the sample encode the same CDR3. The chain carries TRBV4-1 and TRBJ2-5; 8 bases fit TRBD2. CDR1 is MGHRA and CDR2 is YSYEKL in the germline V gene. The CDR3 contains 16 residues. The CDR3 coding sequence is TGCGCCAGTAGCCAGGTTGCCGGGGGGGCCTGGGAGACCCAGTACTTC. This gives the protein CASSQVAGGAWETQYF.

V usage is TRBV2 and J usage is TRBJ1-2, with D possibly being TRBD1 (5 bases). Germline V CDR1 and CDR2: SNHLY, FYNNEI. The CDR3 runs to 14 residues. V was clipped by 4 bases and J by 8 bases, with 17 bases between them. The CDR3 nucleotides read TGTGCCAGCAGTGCGGAAAAGGGGCGTTACGGCTACACCTTC. Its translation is CASSAEKGRYGYTF. Combining the CDR3 with reference TRBV2 and TRBJ1-2 gives the whole variable domain EPEVTQTPSHQVTQMGQEVILRCVPISNHLYFYWYRQILGQKVEFLVSFYNNEISEKSEIFDDQFSVERPDGSNFTLKIRSTKLEDSAMYFCASSAEKGRYGYTFGSGTRLTVV.

This clone was recorded only once. This chain connects TRBV27 to TRBJ2-1; possibly TRBD2 for D (5 bases). The CDR3 length is 14 residues. Germline V lookup: CDR1 MNHEY, CDR2 SMNVEV (reference sequence). Trimming left V 3 bases short and J 3 bases short, with 9 bases between. The CDR3: CASSFRGVYNEQFF. The CDR3, as DNA: TGTGCCAGCAGTTTCCGGGGAGTCTACAATGAGCAGTTCTTC.

V gene TRBV29-1 combines with J gene TRBJ2-3; D might be TRBD1 (6 bases). The CDR3 has 12 residues. The V gene lost 6 bases and the J gene lost 4 bases, with 11 bases spanning the gap. Germline CDR1 and CDR2: SQVTM and ANQGSEA. The DNA for the CDR3 is TGCAGCGTGACAACAGGGTCAGATACGCAGTATTTT. Amino acid sequence: CSVTTGSDTQYF.

This chain uses TRBV5-4 with TRBJ2-7; D is possibly TRBD2 (5 bases). The CDR3 runs to 14 residues. V shed 2 bases and J shed 4 bases, with 13 bases lying between them. The germline CDR1 and CDR2 sequences are SGHNT and YYREEE (reference sequence). The CDR3 spells CASSFAGERYEQYF. CDR3 sequence (DNA): TGTGCCAGCAGCTTTGCCGGGGAGAGGTACGAGCAGTACTTC.

The CDR3: CASSRNRGTGELFF. CDR3 DNA: TGTGCCAGCAGCCGAAATCGGGGTACCGGGGAGCTGTTTTTT. The chain employs TRBV14 and TRBJ2-2, with TRBD2 as a possible D gene (5 bases). Germline-derived CDR1 and CDR2 are SGHDN and FVKESK. V lost 4 bases, J lost 5 bases, and 11 bases lay in between. This CDR3 has 14 residues.

V usage is TRBV4-1 and J usage is TRBJ2-7, with a tentative D call TRBD1 (5 bases). Per germline, CDR1 MGHRA and CDR2 YSYEKL. Trimming stripped 0 bases from V and 5 bases from J, with 14 bases between. CDR3 length: 15 residues. The CDR3 reads CASSQDRQGRHEQYF. The CDR3 DNA follows: TGCGCCAGCAGCCAAGATAGGCAGGGAAGGCACGAGCAGTACTTC.

The count of this clone is one. This chain uses TRBV30 with TRBJ1-1; the D is unclear. Per germline, CDR1 GTSNPN and CDR2 SVGIG (reference sequence). The CDR3 contains 14 residues. With 2 bases removed from V and 0 bases from J, the gap between germline ends came to 10 bases. The CDR3, as DNA: TGTGCCTGGAGTTACAGCCATATGAACACTGAAGCTTTCTTT. This sequence encodes CAWSYSHMNTEAFF.

This clone showed up just a few times. V gene TRBV25-1 combines with J gene TRBJ2-5; the match to TRBD1 covers 8 bases. The J call may be faulty, since TRBJ2-7 better matches the DNA end. CDR1 and CDR2 (germline): MGHDK, SYGVNS. There are 13 residues in the CDR3. The CDR3: CASSDDRGYEQYF. In DNA, the CDR3 is TGTGCCAGCAGTGACGACAGGGGCTACGAGCAGTACTTC.

This clone came up a few times. The V call is TRBV19, the J call TRBJ1-2, with D maybe TRBD1 (5 bases). Per the germline V gene, CDR1 is LNHDA and CDR2 is SQIVND (reference sequence). This CDR3 has 13 amino acids. Trimming took 6 bases from V and 5 from J, leaving 13 bases between them. CDR3 loop: CASRGGAGYGYTF. As DNA, the CDR3 is TGTGCCAGTAGAGGAGGGGCGGGTTATGGCTACACCTTC.

This clone turned up a few times. The CDR3 reads CATSRDRGGSTDTQYF. CDR3 nucleotides: TGTGCCACCAGCAGAGATCGGGGGGGGAGCACAGATACGCAGTATTTT. The chain recombines TRBV15 with TRBJ2-3; TRBD2 matches at 8 bases. The trim removed 0 bases at V and 0 bases at J, leaving 2 bases unmatched. The CDR3 totals 16 residues. Per germline, CDR1 LNHNV and CDR2 YYDKDF (reference sequence).

This clone was seen only once. The CDR3 region is CASSAPGQYNEQFF. The CDR3, as DNA: TGTGCCAGCAGCGCGCCGGGACAGTACAATGAGCAGTTCTTC. This rearrangement joins TRBV7-9 to TRBJ2-1; the match to TRBD1 covers 7 bases. The CDR3 totals 14 residues. With V trimmed by 5 bases and J by 4 bases, 5 bases remained unmatched. The V gene's germline CDR1 is SEHNR and CDR2 FQNEAQ (reference sequence).

This clone has a handful of counts. The V gene is TRBV2, the J gene TRBJ1-2; 8 bases map to TRBD1. Per the germline V gene, CDR1 is SNHLY and CDR2 is FYNNEI. This CDR3 has 13 residues. The V segment lost 8 bases and the J segment 4 bases; nucleotides outside the gene matches: 6. CDR3 sequence: CASFGQGGYGYTF. The CDR3 DNA follows: TGTGCCAGCTTCGGACAGGGAGGCTATGGCTACACCTTC.

The V and J genes are TRBV19 and TRBJ1-1, with D maybe TRBD1 (6 bases). Germline values: CDR1 LNHDA, CDR2 SQIVND (reference sequence). The CDR3 has 13 residues. The V gene lost 4 bases and the J gene lost 4 bases, with 10 bases spanning the gap. The CDR3 DNA sequence: TGTGCCAGTAGTAAGGGAGGGGGCACTGAAGCTTTCTTT. As protein: CASSKGGGTEAFF.

The chain recombines TRBV15 with TRBJ2-1, with 8 bases fitting TRBD2. The CDR3 has 17 amino acids. Trimming cost V 0 bases and J 5 bases; bases outside gene matches: 9. CDR1 and CDR2 (germline): LNHNV, YYDKDF (reference sequence). CDR3 DNA sequence: TGTGCCACCAGCAGAGATTGGCCGGGAGGGCCCGACAATGAGCAGTTCTTC. This codes for CATSRDWPGGPDNEQFF. The full variable domain, completed using reference TRBV15 and TRBJ2-1, is DAMVIQNPRYQVTQFGKPVTLSCSQTLNHNVMYWYQQKSSQAPKLLFHYYDKDFNNEADTPDNFQSRRPNTSFCFLDIRSPGLGDTAMYLCATSRDWPGGPDNEQFFGPGTRLTVL.

This chain connects TRBV7-6 to TRBJ2-7; 10 nucleotides align to TRBD2. Trimming at V came to 4 bases and at J to 4 bases, leaving 7 bases not matched to a gene. Germline V gives CDR1 SGHVS, CDR2 FNYEAQ. The CDR3 sequence is 15 residues long. DNA for the CDR3: TGTGCCAGCAGCTCTCTAAGCGGGAGGGCTTACGAGCAGTACTTC. Protein product: CASSSLSGRAYEQYF. The complete variable domain, with remaining parts taken from reference TRBV7-6 and TRBJ2-7, reads GAGVSQSPRYKVTKRGQDVALRCDPISGHVSLYWYRQALGQGPEFLTYFNYEAQQDKSGLPNDRFSAERPEGSISTLTIQRTEQRDSAMYRCASSSLSGRAYEQYFGPGTRLTVT.